The 30 T cell receptor beta chains given below trace back to one sample, sequenced in a study of T cell changes during pregnancy in multiple sclerosis. Here immunoSEQ multiplex PCR was the method, and the copy in TCRdb shows in-frame clones only, minus some. The sample lists 65,000 to 75,000 clones; just under 95% were seen once. The sample in question was peripheral blood, obtained after pregnancy. The source is a female donor in good health, enrolled as a control in a pregnancy study.

The J gene is TRBJ2-1, the V gene TRBV4-1; a possible D gene is TRBD1 (5 bases). CDR1 MGHRA and CDR2 YSYEKL come from the germline V gene. The CDR3 covers 14 residues. V was cut by 5 bases and J by 4 bases, with 12 bases left in between. Here the CDR3 reads CASSEGAGYNEQFF. In nucleotides, the CDR3 is TGCGCCAGCAGCGAAGGGGCAGGTTACAATGAGCAGTTCTTC.

The genes are TRBV7-9 and TRBJ2-1; 10 bases map to TRBD2. The ends lost 8 bases at V and 5 bases at J; junction bases unmatched: 6. The CDR3 covers 14 residues. Per the germline V gene, CDR1 is SEHNR and CDR2 is FQNEAQ (reference sequence). As DNA, the CDR3 is TGTGCCAGCCTTCCTAGCGGGGGAAACAATGAGCAGTTCTTC. It translates to CASLPSGGNNEQFF.

The CDR3 bases are TGTGCCACCAGCAATGCCCTATTCGACAATGAGCAGTTCTTC. It is translated as CATSNALFDNEQFF. The chain links TRBV15 to TRBJ2-1, with D unresolved. V gave up 4 bases and J gave up 5 bases, with 12 bases separating them. The germline V gene has CDR1 LNHNV and CDR2 YYDKDF (reference sequence). This CDR3 has 14 amino acids.

The chain couples TRBV6-5 to TRBJ2-1, with D perhaps matching TRBD2 (6 bases). The germline V gene encodes CDR1 MNHEY and CDR2 SVGAGI. The V end was cut by 3 bases, the J end by 9 bases, with 12 bases between. The CDR3 runs 13 residues. CDR3 sequence (DNA): TGTGCCAGCAGTTATCTGGAGGGAAGTGAGCAGTTCTTC. Translating gives CASSYLEGSEQFF.

The chain couples TRBV5-1 to TRBJ1-3; D perhaps matches TRBD1 (5 bases). The length of the CDR3 is 17 residues. The V gene lost 0 bases and the J gene lost 0 bases, with 13 bases spanning the gap. Per the germline V gene, CDR1 is SGHRS and CDR2 is YFSETQ. The CDR3 DNA reads as TGCGCCAGCAGCTTGGGTCCAGGGTTCCACTCTGGAAACACCATATATTTT. This gives the protein CASSLGPGFHSGNTIYF.

V gene TRBV19 combines with J gene TRBJ1-4; 8 bases map to TRBD1. Unmatched junction bases numbered 1, after V lost 1 base and J lost 6 bases. Germline lookup yields CDR1 LNHDA and CDR2 SQIVND (reference sequence). CDR3 length equals 14 residues. The DNA of the CDR3 is TGTGCCAGTAGTATAGGACAGGGGTATGAAAAACTGTTTTTT. This translates into CASSIGQGYEKLFF.

The rearrangement uses TRBV29-1 and TRBJ2-4, with D possibly being TRBD2 (6 bases). This CDR3 has 13 residues. The ends were cut back, 4 bases at V and 0 bases at J, with 7 bases in the middle. Germline CDR1 reads SQVTM; CDR2 reads ANQGSEA. The CDR3 sequence: CSVVSGAKNIQYF. In DNA form, the CDR3 reads TGCAGCGTTGTTAGCGGAGCCAAAAACATTCAGTACTTC.

J is TRBJ2-6 and V is TRBV28, with D possibly being TRBD2 (5 bases). The CDR3 has 15 amino acids. Germline lookup yields CDR1 MDHEN and CDR2 SYDVKM. CDR3 nucleotides: TGTGCAATCGACGAGGGAAGCTCTGGGGCCAACGTCCTGACTTTC. Translating gives CAIDEGSSGANVLTF. The full variable domain, with the rest looked up from reference TRBV28 and TRBJ2-6, is DVKVTQSSRYLVKRTGEKVFLECVQDMDHENMFWYRQDPGLGLRLIYFSYDVKMKEKGDIPEGYSVSREKKERFSLILESASTNQTSMYLCAIDEGSSGANVLTFGAGSRLTVL.

V gene TRBV15 combines with J gene TRBJ2-1; D gene uncertain. The CDR3 extends over 13 amino acids. Per the germline V gene, CDR1 is LNHNV and CDR2 is YYDKDF (reference sequence). V lost 0 bases, J lost 6 bases, and 6 bases lay in between. CDR3 in amino acids: CATSRETLNEQFF. CDR3 nucleotides: TGTGCCACCAGCAGAGAGACTCTCAATGAGCAGTTCTTC.

This clone has a handful of counts. The chain combines TRBV28 with TRBJ1-5; maybe TRBD1 (5 bases). The germline V gene has CDR1 MDHEN and CDR2 SYDVKM. V gave up 8 bases and J gave up 3 bases, with 14 bases separating them. The CDR3 has 14 residues. The CDR3 loop reads CASVPDKTNQPQHF. CDR3 coding DNA: TGTGCCAGCGTACCGGACAAGACCAATCAGCCCCAGCATTTT.

The J gene is TRBJ1-5, the V gene TRBV7-2; D is unclear. This CDR3 contains 17 residues. V was trimmed by 4 bases and J by 9 bases, leaving 25 bases between them. Looked up from germline, CDR1 is SGHTA and CDR2 is FQGNSA. CDR3 loop: CASSWEAAGPGIWPQHF. The CDR3 DNA sequence: TGTGCCAGCAGCTGGGAAGCCGCAGGACCGGGGATTTGGCCCCAGCATTTT.

The CDR3 reads CASSKGWQRDYNEKLFF. In DNA form, the CDR3 reads TGTGCCAGCAGCAAAGGGTGGCAGCGGGATTACAATGAAAAACTGTTTTTT. This chain uses TRBV21-1 with TRBJ1-4. TRBV21-1 is a pseudogene locus. This CDR3 has 17 residues.

This sequence joins TRBV30 and TRBJ1-2, with D unclear. Germline V CDR1 and CDR2: GTSNPN, SVGIG (reference sequence). Deletions cut 0 bases from V and 4 bases from J, with 6 bases between. The CDR3 has 12 amino acids. The CDR3 protein is CAWSVSSYGYTF. DNA of the CDR3: TGTGCCTGGAGTGTTTCTAGCTATGGCTACACCTTC.

Of note for this clone: At the DNA level, this CDR3 is encoded by other sequences in the same sample as well. This chain joins TRBV18 and TRBJ2-1, with 13 bases fitting TRBD2. V was clipped by 0 bases and J by 4 bases; unmatched bases: 0. Germline V gene lookup returns CDR1 KGHSH and CDR2 LQKENI. This CDR3 has 16 amino acids. The CDR3 sequence is CASSPPGLAGYNEQFF. The CDR3, as DNA: TGTGCCAGCTCACCACCGGGACTAGCGGGGTACAATGAGCAGTTCTTC.

The chain combines TRBV6-4 with TRBJ2-7; unclear D gene. Between the trimmed V and J ends, which lost 0 bases and 3 bases, there was a span of 6 bases. This CDR3 is 13 amino acids long. CDR1 and CDR2 (germline): MRHNA, SNTAGT. The DNA of the CDR3 is TGTGCCAGCAGTGACTCCACTTACTACGAGCAGTACTTC. Protein: CASSDSTYYEQYF.

The chain couples TRBV28 to TRBJ2-6, with D tentatively TRBD1 (6 bases). Trimming stripped 5 bases from V and 0 bases from J, with 17 bases between. Per germline, CDR1 MDHEN and CDR2 SYDVKM. The CDR3 runs to 18 residues. Here the CDR3 reads CASSPRSGRGSGANVLTF. The CDR3 nucleotides read TGTGCCAGCAGTCCCAGATCGGGCAGGGGCTCTGGGGCCAACGTCCTGACTTTC. Looking up the rest from reference TRBV28 and TRBJ2-6 gives the full variable domain: DVKVTQSSRYLVKRTGEKVFLECVQDMDHENMFWYRQDPGLGLRLIYFSYDVKMKEKGDIPEGYSVSREKKERFSLILESASTNQTSMYLCASSPRSGRGSGANVLTFGAGSRLTVL.

This clone was counted a few times. The chain recombines TRBV7-9 with TRBJ1-1; a possible D gene is TRBD1 (5 bases). This CDR3 spans 13 amino acids. V was pared by 5 bases and J by 1 base, with 8 bases between. Germline V gene sequence: CDR1 SEHNR, CDR2 FQNEAQ (reference sequence). The CDR3 here is CASSLTGNTEAFF. The DNA of the CDR3 is TGTGCCAGCAGCCTAACAGGGAACACTGAAGCTTTCTTT.

The chain recombines TRBV18 with TRBJ2-1, with 7 bases that match TRBD2. The V gene's germline CDR1 is KGHSH and CDR2 LQKENI. The ends lost 4 bases at V and 6 bases at J; junction bases unmatched: 9. The CDR3 runs to 15 residues. CDR3 in amino acids: CASSRRGSGLNEQFF. The CDR3 DNA sequence: TGTGCCAGCTCACGGCGGGGGTCGGGTCTCAATGAGCAGTTCTTC.

This clone appeared a single time. The chain uses TRBV5-1 and TRBJ2-5, with 9 nucleotides matching TRBD2. V lost 3 bases and J lost 2; bases outside the gene matches: 5. Looked up from germline, CDR1 is SGHRS and CDR2 is YFSETQ. The CDR3 extends over 15 amino acids. The CDR3 loop reads CASSWRGGLQETQYF. For the CDR3, the DNA is TGCGCCAGCAGCTGGCGGGGGGGACTTCAAGAGACCCAGTACTTC.

The chain combines TRBV10-1 with TRBJ1-2; TRBD1 matches at 9 bases. After removal of 2 bases from V and 3 bases from J, the junction contained 13 bases not matched to a gene. Germline CDR1 and CDR2: WNHNN and SYGVQD (reference sequence). The CDR3 loop spans 18 amino acids. CDR3 in amino acids: CASSEDKDRGLMDYGYTF. The CDR3 DNA follows: TGCGCCAGCAGTGAGGACAAAGACAGGGGGTTAATGGACTATGGCTACACCTTC.

This clone came up a few times. V and J are TRBV5-4 and TRBJ1-4; D is ambiguous. The CDR3 extends over 13 amino acids. Deletions cut 1 base from V and 3 bases from J, with 4 bases between. CDR1 and CDR2 (germline): SGHNT, YYREEE (reference sequence). The CDR3 spells CASSLRANEKLFF. The DNA for the CDR3 is TGTGCCAGCAGCTTGCGGGCTAATGAAAAACTGTTTTTT.

The V call is TRBV6-6, the J call TRBJ2-7; D not certain. Germline values: CDR1 MNHNY, CDR2 SVGAGI (reference sequence). Trimming pared 4 bases from V and 2 bases from J, leaving 15 bases between. CDR3 length: 15 residues. The CDR3 region is CASSSHSLRTYEQYF. The CDR3 coding sequence is TGTGCCAGCAGTTCCCATAGTCTGCGGACCTACGAGCAGTACTTC.

V gene TRBV28 combines with J gene TRBJ2-2, with D hard to call. V lost 4 bases, J lost 2 bases, and 14 bases lay in between. The CDR3 runs to 16 residues. The germline CDR1 and CDR2 sequences are MDHEN and SYDVKM. CDR3 sequence reads: CASSSTWRANTGELFF. The CDR3 DNA reads TGTGCCAGCAGTTCAACGTGGAGAGCAAACACCGGGGAGCTGTTTTTT.

V usage is TRBV5-6 and J usage is TRBJ2-1; TRBD2 matches 9 bases. Germline CDR1 and CDR2: SGHDT and YYEEEE. The CDR3 runs 15 residues. V was pared by 0 bases and J by 3 bases, with 1 base of the junction left unmatched. This CDR3 is CASSLGLAVYNEQFF. CDR3 nucleotides: TGTGCCAGCAGCTTGGGACTAGCGGTCTACAATGAGCAGTTCTTC.

This rearrangement joins TRBV5-1 to TRBJ2-3; the match to TRBD2 covers 11 bases. This CDR3 contains 15 residues. Germline V gives CDR1 SGHRS, CDR2 YFSETQ. The V segment lost 3 bases and the J segment 0 bases; nucleotides outside the gene matches: 0. The CDR3 is CASSWTSGSTDTQYF. The CDR3, as DNA: TGCGCCAGCAGCTGGACTAGCGGGAGCACAGATACGCAGTATTTT.

The chain joins TRBV6-4 to TRBJ2-2, with no clear D. Germline loops: CDR1 MRHNA, CDR2 SNTAGT. The CDR3 has 12 amino acids. Trimming cost V 7 bases and J 3 bases, with 6 bases left between them. CDR3: CASNSDTGELFF. The CDR3 region has the DNA TGTGCCAGCAACTCGGACACCGGGGAGCTGTTTTTT.

This chain joins TRBV6-4 and TRBJ2-3; maybe TRBD1 (5 bases). Trimming took 0 bases from V and 4 from J, leaving 11 bases between them. Germline lookup yields CDR1 MRHNA and CDR2 SNTAGT. There are 15 residues in the CDR3. CDR3 in DNA: TGTGCCAGCAGTGACTCGATTGGGGCGGCAGATACGCAGTATTTT. Protein product: CASSDSIGAADTQYF.

The rearrangement links TRBV29-1 to TRBJ2-2; weak D call: TRBD2 (5 bases). Per germline, CDR1 SQVTM and CDR2 ANQGSEA. The ends were cut back, 7 bases at V and 8 bases at J, with 11 bases in the middle. This CDR3 region has 11 residues. In DNA, the CDR3 is TGCAGCGCCCGGCGGAGGGGGGAGCTGTTTTTT. Translated: CSARRRGELFF.

The rearrangement uses TRBV4-1 and TRBJ2-7, with no clear D. Germline V gene lookup returns CDR1 MGHRA and CDR2 YSYEKL. The CDR3 length is 11 residues. With 5 bases removed from V and 3 bases from J, the gap between germline ends came to 5 bases. In DNA form, the CDR3 reads TGCGCCAGCAGCACGAGCTACGAGCAGTACTTC. It codes for CASSTSYEQYF.

This chain connects TRBV5-5 to TRBJ1-2; 7 positions match TRBD1. Germline V CDR1 and CDR2: SGHKS, YYEKEE (reference sequence). The CDR3 is 14 residues long. V shed 0 bases, J shed 4 bases, and the junction held 3 bases outside the gene matches. The CDR3 DNA sequence: TGTGCCAGCAGCTTGGCGGGGACAGTCTATGGCTACACCTTC. Its translation: CASSLAGTVYGYTF.